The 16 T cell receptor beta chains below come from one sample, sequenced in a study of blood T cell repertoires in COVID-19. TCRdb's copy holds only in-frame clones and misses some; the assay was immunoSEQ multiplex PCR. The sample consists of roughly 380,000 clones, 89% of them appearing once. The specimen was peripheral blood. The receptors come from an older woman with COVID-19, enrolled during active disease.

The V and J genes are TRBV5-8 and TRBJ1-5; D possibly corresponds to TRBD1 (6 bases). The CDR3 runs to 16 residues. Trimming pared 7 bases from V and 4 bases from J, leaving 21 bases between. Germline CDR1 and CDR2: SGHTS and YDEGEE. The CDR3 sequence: CASGGTPLPGNQPQHF. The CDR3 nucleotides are TGTGCCAGCGGTGGGACACCGCTCCCAGGTAATCAGCCCCAGCATTTT.

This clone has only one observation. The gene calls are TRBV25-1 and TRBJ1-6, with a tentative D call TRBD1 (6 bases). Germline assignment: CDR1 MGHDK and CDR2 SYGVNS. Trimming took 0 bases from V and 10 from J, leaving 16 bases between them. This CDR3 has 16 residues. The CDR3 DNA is TGTGCCAGCAGTGAATATTCGGGGGGGCTTGACTCACCCCTCCACTTT. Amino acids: CASSEYSGGLDSPLHF.

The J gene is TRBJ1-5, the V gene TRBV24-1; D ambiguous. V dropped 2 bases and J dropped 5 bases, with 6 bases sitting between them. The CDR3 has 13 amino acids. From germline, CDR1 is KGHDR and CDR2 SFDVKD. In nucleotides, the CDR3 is TGTGCCACCAGTGATTCGCGGGATCAGCCCCAGCATTTT. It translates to CATSDSRDQPQHF.

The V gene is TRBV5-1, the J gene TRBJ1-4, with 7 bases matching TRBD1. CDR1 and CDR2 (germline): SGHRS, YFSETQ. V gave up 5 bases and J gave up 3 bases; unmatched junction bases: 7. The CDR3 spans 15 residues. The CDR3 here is CASRLTGTANEKLFF. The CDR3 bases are TGCGCCAGCAGGTTAACCGGGACAGCTAATGAAAAACTGTTTTTT.

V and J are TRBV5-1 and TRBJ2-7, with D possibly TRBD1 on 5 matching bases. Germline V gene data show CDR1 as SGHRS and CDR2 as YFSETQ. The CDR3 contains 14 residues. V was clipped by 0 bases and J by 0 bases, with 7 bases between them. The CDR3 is CASSLDQGSYEQYF. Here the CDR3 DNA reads TGCGCCAGCAGCTTGGACCAGGGCTCCTACGAGCAGTACTTC.

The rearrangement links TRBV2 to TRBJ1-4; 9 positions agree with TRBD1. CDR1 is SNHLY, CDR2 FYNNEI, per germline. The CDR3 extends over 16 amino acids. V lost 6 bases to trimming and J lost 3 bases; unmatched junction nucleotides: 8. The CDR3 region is CASSRTGATANEKLFF. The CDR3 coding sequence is TGTGCCAGCAGCCGGACAGGGGCAACGGCTAATGAAAAACTGTTTTTT. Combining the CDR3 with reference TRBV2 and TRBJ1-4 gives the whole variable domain EPEVTQTPSHQVTQMGQEVILRCVPISNHLYFYWYRQILGQKVEFLVSFYNNEISEKSEIFDDQFSVERPDGSNFTLKIRSTKLEDSAMYFCASSRTGATANEKLFFGSGTQLSVL.

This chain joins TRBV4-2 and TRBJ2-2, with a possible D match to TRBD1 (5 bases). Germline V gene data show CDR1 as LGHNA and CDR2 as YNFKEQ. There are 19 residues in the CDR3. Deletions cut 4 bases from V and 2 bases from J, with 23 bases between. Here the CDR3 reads CASSPSVGQGLINTGELFF. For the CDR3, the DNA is TGTGCCAGCAGCCCTAGTGTGGGGCAGGGATTAATCAACACCGGGGAGCTGTTTTTT.

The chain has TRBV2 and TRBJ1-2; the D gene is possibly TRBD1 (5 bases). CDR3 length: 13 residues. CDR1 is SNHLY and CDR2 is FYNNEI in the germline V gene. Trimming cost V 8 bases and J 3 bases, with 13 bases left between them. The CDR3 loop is CASHPPGHYGYTF. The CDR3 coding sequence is TGTGCCAGCCACCCCCCAGGGCACTATGGCTACACCTTC.

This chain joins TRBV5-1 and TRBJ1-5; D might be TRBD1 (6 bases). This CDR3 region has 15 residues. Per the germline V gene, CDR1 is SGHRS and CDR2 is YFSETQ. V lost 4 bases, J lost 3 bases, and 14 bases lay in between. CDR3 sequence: CASSITGSPNQPQHF. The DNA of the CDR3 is TGCGCCAGCAGCATCACAGGGAGCCCCAATCAGCCCCAGCATTTT.

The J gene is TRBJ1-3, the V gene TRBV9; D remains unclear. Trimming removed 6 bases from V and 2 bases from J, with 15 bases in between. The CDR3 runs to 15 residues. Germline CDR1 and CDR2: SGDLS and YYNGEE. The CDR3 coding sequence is TGTGCCAGCACCCCTCGGGGTGTCACTGGAAACACCATATATTTT. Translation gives CASTPRGVTGNTIYF.

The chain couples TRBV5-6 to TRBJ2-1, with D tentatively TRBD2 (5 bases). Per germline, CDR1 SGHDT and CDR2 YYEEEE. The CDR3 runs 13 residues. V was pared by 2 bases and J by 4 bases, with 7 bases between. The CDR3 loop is CASSFGLYNEQFF. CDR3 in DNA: TGTGCCAGCAGCTTTGGACTGTACAATGAGCAGTTCTTC.

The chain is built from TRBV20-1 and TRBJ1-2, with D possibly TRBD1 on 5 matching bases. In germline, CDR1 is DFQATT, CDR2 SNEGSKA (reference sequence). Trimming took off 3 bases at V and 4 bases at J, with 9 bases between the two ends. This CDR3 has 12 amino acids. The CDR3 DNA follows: TGCAGTGCTAGTTTTCAGGGCTATGGCTACACCTTC. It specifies CSASFQGYGYTF.

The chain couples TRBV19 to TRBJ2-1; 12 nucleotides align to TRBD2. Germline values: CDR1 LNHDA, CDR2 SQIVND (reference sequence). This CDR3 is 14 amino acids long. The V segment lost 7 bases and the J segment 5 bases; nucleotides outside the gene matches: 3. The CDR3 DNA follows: TGTGCCAGTACCCGACTAGCGGGGGACAATGAGCAGTTCTTC. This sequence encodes CASTRLAGDNEQFF.

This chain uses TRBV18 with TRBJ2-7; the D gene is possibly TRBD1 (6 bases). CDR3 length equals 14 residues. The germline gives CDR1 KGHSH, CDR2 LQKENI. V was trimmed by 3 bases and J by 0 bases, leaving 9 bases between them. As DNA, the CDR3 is TGTGCCAGCTCACCCACAGGGCACTCCTACGAGCAGTACTTC. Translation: CASSPTGHSYEQYF.

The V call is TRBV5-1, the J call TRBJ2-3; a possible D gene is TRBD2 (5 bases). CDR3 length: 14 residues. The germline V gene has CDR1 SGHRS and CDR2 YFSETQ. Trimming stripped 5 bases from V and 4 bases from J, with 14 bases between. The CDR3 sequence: CASRVLDTSDTQYF. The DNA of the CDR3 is TGCGCCAGCAGAGTACTAGATACCTCAGATACGCAGTATTTT. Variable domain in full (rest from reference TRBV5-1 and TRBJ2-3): KAGVTQTPRYLIKTRGQQVTLSCSPISGHRSVSWYQQTPGQGLQFLFEYFSETQRNKGNFPGRFSGRQFSNSRSEMNVSTLELGDSALYLCASRVLDTSDTQYFGPGTRLTVL.

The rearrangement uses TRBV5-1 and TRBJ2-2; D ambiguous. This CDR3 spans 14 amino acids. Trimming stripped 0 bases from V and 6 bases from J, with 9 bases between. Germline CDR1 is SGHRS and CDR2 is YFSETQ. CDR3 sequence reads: CASSLGGVAGELFF. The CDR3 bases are TGCGCCAGCAGCTTGGGCGGAGTTGCCGGGGAGCTGTTTTTT.